One and the same sample provided the 11 T cell receptor beta chains below, sequenced in a study of blood T cell repertoires in COVID-19. Generated by immunoSEQ multiplex PCR, the TCRdb table keeps only in-frame clones and is missing some. Among about 220,000 clones listed, almost 85% were seen once. The sequenced sample was peripheral blood. Every receptor here comes from a woman in her 70s with COVID-19, enrolled during active disease.

In the case of this clone: The sample holds other DNA sequences that translate to the same CDR3. The V and J genes are TRBV19 and TRBJ1-3; D gene uncertain. Germline assignment: CDR1 LNHDA and CDR2 SQIVND (reference sequence). V lost 3 bases, J lost 4 bases, and 4 bases lay in between. This CDR3 comprises 12 residues. For the CDR3, the DNA is TGTGCCAGTAGTATCCAGGGAAACACCATATATTTT. It is translated as CASSIQGNTIYF.

The chain has TRBV3-1 (or the pseudogene TRBV3-2) and TRBJ1-2; D gene unclear. CDR3 length equals 13 residues. Per the germline V gene, CDR1 is LGHDT and CDR2 is YNNKEL (reference sequence). Between the trimmed V and J ends, which lost 8 bases and 1 base, there was a span of 11 bases. CDR3 amino acids: CASRDPNNYGYTF. The CDR3 DNA reads TGTGCCAGCCGGGATCCTAATAACTATGGCTACACCTTC.

The rearrangement links TRBV5-4 to TRBJ1-6; 11 bases match TRBD1. CDR3 length equals 15 residues. The V and J ends lost 4 bases and 7 bases, in that order; junction bases with no gene match: 4. The germline CDR1 and CDR2 sequences are SGHNT and YYREEE (reference sequence). The CDR3 sequence: CASSAGTGGNSPLHF. Here the CDR3 DNA reads TGTGCCAGCAGCGCCGGGACAGGGGGAAATTCACCCCTCCACTTT.

The V and J genes are TRBV2 and TRBJ2-1, with 10 nucleotides matching TRBD2. The CDR3 runs to 15 residues. Germline V gene data show CDR1 as SNHLY and CDR2 as FYNNEI. The V segment lost 6 bases and the J segment 9 bases; nucleotides outside the gene matches: 11. This CDR3 reads CASRVAGGSFGEQFF. CDR3 nucleotide sequence: TGTGCCAGCAGAGTAGCGGGAGGCTCTTTTGGTGAGCAGTTCTTC.

The V gene is TRBV6-2 or TRBV6-3, the J gene TRBJ1-5; no reliable D call. The CDR3 sequence is 13 residues long. The germline CDR1 and CDR2 sequences are MNHEY and SVGEGT. Trimming took off 5 bases at V and 6 bases at J, with 11 bases between the two ends. The CDR3 coding sequence is TGTGCCAGCAGTGAGGGATGGGGTCAGCCCCAGCATTTT. Residues: CASSEGWGQPQHF.

V is TRBV2 and J is TRBJ1-1; 7 bases map to TRBD1. Germline CDR1 reads SNHLY; CDR2 reads FYNNEI. V was pared by 7 bases and J by 6 bases, with 17 bases of the junction left unmatched. The length of the CDR3 is 16 residues. CDR3 sequence: CASTSTGPIVSAEAFF. The CDR3 DNA reads TGTGCCAGCACCTCGACAGGGCCCATCGTCAGTGCTGAAGCTTTCTTT.

This rearrangement joins TRBV7-2 to TRBJ1-1, with D perhaps TRBD1 (5 bases). The CDR3 totals 14 residues. The ends were cut back, 5 bases at V and 3 bases at J, with 13 bases in the middle. In germline, CDR1 is SGHTA, CDR2 FQGNSA. Written as DNA, the CDR3 is TGTGCCAGCAGCCCCCGGGGAGGGGACACTGAAGCTTTCTTT. Protein product: CASSPRGGDTEAFF.

Notes on this clone: The sample contains more than one DNA sequence encoding this CDR3. V is TRBV6-5 and J is TRBJ1-3; TRBD1 is a possible D gene (6 bases). Trimming removed 5 bases at V and 0 bases at J, with 8 bases between. The CDR3 runs 14 residues. The germline V gene encodes CDR1 MNHEY and CDR2 SVGAGI. CDR3 protein: CASSPDSSGNTIYF. The CDR3 region has the DNA TGTGCCAGCAGTCCGGACAGCTCTGGAAACACCATATATTTT.

On this clone: The same CDR3 arises from other DNA sequences in this sample as well. The chain is built from TRBV29-1 and TRBJ1-1; 10 bases agree with TRBD1. Trimming at V came to 7 bases and at J to 3 bases, leaving 2 bases not matched to a gene. This CDR3 has 12 residues. CDR1 and CDR2 from the germline V gene are SQVTM and ANQGSEA. The CDR3: CSADRGHTEAFF. As DNA, the CDR3 is TGCAGCGCCGACAGGGGGCACACTGAAGCTTTCTTT.

This chain links TRBV19 with TRBJ2-2; 12 bases map to TRBD1. Germline CDR1 LNHDA, CDR2 SQIVND (reference sequence). The J segment lost 6 bases and the V segment lost 6 bases, leaving 5 bases of the junction unmatched. This CDR3 spans 15 amino acids. In nucleotides, the CDR3 is TGTGCCAGTAGCACGGGACAGGGGGCGCCCGGGGAGCTGTTTTTT. Protein: CASSTGQGAPGELFF.

The J gene is TRBJ2-7, the V gene TRBV5-1, with 8 bases aligning to TRBD2. The length of the CDR3 is 15 residues. Losses at the gene ends were 2 bases for V and 3 bases for J; bases not matched to a gene: 7. CDR1 SGHRS and CDR2 YFSETQ come from the germline V gene. CDR3 residues: CASSFGLAAYYEQYF. The CDR3 coding sequence is TGCGCCAGCAGCTTCGGACTAGCCGCATACTACGAGCAGTACTTC.